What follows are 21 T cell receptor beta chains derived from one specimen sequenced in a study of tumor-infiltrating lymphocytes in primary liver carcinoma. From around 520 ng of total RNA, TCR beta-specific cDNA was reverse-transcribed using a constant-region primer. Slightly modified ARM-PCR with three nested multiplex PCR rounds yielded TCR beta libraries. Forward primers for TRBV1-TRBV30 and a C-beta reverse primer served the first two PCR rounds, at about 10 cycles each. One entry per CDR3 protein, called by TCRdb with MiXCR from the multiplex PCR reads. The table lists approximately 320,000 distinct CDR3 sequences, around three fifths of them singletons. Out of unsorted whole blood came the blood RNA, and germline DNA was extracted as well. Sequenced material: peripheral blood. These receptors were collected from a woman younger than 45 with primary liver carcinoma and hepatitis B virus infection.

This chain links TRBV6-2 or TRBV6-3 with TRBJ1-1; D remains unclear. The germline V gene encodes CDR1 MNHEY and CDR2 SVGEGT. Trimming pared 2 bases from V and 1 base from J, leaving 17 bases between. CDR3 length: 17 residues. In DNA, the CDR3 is TGTGCCAGCAGTTACCCCCACTGGGTAGGTTGGAACACTGAAGCTTTCTTT. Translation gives CASSYPHWVGWNTEAFF.

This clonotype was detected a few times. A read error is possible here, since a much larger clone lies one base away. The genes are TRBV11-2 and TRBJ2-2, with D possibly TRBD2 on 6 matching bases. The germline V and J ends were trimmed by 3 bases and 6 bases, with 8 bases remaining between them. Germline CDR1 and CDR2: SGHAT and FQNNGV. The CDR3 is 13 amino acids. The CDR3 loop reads CASSFTGAGELFF. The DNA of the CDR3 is TGTGCCAGCAGCTTTACGGGAGCCGGGGAGCTGTTTTTT. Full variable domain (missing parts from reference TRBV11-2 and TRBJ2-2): EAGVAQSPRYKIIEKRQSVAFWCNPISGHATLYWYQQILGQGPKLLIQFQNNGVVDDSQLPKDRFSAERLKGVDSTLKIQPAKLEDSAVYLCASSFTGAGELFFGEGSRLTVL.

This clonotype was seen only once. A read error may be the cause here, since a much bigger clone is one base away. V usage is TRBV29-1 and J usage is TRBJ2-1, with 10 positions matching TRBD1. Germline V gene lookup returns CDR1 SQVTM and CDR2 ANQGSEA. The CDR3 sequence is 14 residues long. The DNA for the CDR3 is TGCAGTCGGGACAGGGGCCCTATACACAATGAGCAGATCTTC. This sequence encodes CSRDRGPIHNEQIF.

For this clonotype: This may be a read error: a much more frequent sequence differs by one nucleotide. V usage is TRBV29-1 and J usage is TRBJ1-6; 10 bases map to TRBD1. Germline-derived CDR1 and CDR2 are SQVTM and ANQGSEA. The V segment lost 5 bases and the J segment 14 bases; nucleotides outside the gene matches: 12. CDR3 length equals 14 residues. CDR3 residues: CSVSRDRGPSALHF. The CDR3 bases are TGCAGCGTTAGCCGGGACAGGGGACCCTCGGCCCTCCACTTT.

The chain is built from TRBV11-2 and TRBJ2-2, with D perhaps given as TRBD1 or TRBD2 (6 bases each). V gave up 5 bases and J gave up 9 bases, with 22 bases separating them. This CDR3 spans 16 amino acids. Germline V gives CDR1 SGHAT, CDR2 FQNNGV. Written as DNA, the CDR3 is TGTGCCAGCAGCCCAAGAGGGGGGACGAACACTAGGGAGCTGTTTTTT. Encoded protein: CASSPRGGTNTRELFF.

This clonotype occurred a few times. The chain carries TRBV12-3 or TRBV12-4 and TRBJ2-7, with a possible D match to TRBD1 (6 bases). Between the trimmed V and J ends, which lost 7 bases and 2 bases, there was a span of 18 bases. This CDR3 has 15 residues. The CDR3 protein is CASTPYVGGPYEQYF. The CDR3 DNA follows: TGTGCCAGCACCCCTTATGTTGGGGGCCCCTACGAGCAGTACTTC.

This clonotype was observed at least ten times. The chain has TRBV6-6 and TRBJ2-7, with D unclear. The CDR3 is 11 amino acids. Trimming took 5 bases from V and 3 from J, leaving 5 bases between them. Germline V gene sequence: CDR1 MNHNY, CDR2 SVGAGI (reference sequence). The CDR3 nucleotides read TGTGCCAGCAGTGGGTACTACGAGCAGTACTTC. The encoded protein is CASSGYYEQYF.

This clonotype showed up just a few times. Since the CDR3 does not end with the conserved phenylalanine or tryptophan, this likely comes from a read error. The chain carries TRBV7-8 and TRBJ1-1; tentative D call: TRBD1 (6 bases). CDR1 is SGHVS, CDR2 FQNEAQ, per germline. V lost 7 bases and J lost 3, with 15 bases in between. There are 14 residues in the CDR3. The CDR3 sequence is CASTPQGWDTEAFS. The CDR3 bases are TGTGCCAGCACCCCACAGGGTTGGGACACTGAAGCTTTCTCT.

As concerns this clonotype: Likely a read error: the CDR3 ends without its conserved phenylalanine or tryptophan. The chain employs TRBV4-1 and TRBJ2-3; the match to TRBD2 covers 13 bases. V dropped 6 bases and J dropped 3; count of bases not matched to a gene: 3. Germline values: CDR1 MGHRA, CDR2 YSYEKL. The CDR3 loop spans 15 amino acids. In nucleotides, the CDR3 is TGCGCCAGCAGACTGGGACTAGCGGGAACAGATACGCAGTATATT. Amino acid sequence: CASRLGLAGTDTQYI.

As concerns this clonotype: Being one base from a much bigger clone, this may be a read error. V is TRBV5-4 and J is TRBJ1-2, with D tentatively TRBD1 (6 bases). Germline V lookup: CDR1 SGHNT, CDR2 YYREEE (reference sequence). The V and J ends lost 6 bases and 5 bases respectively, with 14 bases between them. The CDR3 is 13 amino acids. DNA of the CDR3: TGTGCCAGCAATTTCGGGGGCGAGTATGGCTACACCTTC. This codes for CASNFGGEYGYTF.

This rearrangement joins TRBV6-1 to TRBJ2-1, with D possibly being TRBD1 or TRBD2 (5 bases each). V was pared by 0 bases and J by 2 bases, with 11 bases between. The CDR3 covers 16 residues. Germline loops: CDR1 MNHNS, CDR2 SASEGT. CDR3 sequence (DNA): TGTGCCAGCAGTGAAGCGGGGGAGAACGCCTACAATGAGCAGTTCTTC. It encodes CASSEAGENAYNEQFF.

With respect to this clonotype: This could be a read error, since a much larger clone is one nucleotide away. The CDR3 DNA reads TGTGCCAGCAGTTACTTCAACAGCAAGGAGACCCAGTACTTC. Amino acids: CASSYFNSKETQYF. The chain is built from TRBV6-2 or TRBV6-3 and TRBJ2-5; D unclear. Deletions cut 1 base from V and 5 bases from J, with 11 bases between. This CDR3 is built from 14 residues. Germline values: CDR1 MNHEY, CDR2 SVGEGT.

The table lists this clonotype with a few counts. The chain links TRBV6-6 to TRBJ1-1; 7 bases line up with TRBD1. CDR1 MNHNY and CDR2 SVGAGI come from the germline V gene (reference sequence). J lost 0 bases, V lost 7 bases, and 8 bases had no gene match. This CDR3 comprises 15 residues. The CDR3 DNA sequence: TGTGCCAGCACTATACTCGACAGGGTGAACACTGAAGCTTTCTTT. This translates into CASTILDRVNTEAFF.

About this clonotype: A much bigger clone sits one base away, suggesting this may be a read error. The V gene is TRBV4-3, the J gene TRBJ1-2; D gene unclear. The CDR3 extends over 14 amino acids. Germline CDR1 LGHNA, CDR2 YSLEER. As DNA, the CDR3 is TGCGCCAGCATCCAAGATGAAACAGACGATGGCTACACCTTC. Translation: CASIQDETDDGYTF.

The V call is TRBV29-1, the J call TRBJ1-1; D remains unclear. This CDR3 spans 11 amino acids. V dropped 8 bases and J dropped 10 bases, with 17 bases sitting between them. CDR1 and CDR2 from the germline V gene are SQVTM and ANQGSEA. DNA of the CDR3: TGCAGCACCGTCTATGAGGCGCGAGCTTTCTTT. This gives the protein CSTVYEARAFF.

CDR3 sequence: CATSDIRAGTNTGELFF. The DNA of the CDR3 is TGTGCCACCAGTGACATCAGGGCGGGGACGAACACCGGGGAGCTGTTTTTT. The chain joins TRBV24-1 to TRBJ2-2; possibly TRBD2 for D (6 bases). CDR3 length equals 17 residues. Trimming removed 4 bases from V and 0 bases from J, with 14 bases in between. The germline CDR1 and CDR2 sequences are KGHDR and SFDVKD.

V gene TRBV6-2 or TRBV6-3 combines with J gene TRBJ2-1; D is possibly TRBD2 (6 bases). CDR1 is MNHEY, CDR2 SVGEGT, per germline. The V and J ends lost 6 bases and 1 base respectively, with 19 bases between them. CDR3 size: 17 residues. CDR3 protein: CASRYTSWTPSYNEQFF. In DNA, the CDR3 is TGTGCCAGCAGGTACACTAGCTGGACACCTTCCTACAATGAGCAGTTCTTC.

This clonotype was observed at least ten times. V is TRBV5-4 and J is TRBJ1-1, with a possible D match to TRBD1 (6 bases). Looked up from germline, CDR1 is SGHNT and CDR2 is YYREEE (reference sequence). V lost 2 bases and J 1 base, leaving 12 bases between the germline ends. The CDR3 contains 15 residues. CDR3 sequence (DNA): TGTGCCAGCAGCTTCCAGGACAGAAGGAACACTGAAGCTTTCTTT. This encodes CASSFQDRRNTEAFF.

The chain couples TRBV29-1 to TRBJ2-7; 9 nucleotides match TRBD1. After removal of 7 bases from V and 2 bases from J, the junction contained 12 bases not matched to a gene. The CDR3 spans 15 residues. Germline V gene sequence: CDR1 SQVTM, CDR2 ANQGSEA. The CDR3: CSGDGIQGATYEQYF. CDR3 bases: TGCAGCGGTGATGGGATACAGGGGGCAACCTACGAGCAGTACTTC.

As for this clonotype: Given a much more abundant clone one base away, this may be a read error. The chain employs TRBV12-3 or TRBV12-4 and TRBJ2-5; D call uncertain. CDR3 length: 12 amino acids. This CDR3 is CTSSISAETQYF. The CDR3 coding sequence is TGTACCAGCAGCATCTCAGCAGAGACCCAGTACTTC.

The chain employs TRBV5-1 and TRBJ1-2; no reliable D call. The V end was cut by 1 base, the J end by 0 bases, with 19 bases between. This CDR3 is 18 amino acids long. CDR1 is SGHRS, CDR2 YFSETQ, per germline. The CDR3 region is CASSLLPLVDQANYGYTF. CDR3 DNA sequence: TGCGCCAGCAGCTTGTTGCCCCTCGTTGACCAAGCTAACTATGGCTACACCTTC.